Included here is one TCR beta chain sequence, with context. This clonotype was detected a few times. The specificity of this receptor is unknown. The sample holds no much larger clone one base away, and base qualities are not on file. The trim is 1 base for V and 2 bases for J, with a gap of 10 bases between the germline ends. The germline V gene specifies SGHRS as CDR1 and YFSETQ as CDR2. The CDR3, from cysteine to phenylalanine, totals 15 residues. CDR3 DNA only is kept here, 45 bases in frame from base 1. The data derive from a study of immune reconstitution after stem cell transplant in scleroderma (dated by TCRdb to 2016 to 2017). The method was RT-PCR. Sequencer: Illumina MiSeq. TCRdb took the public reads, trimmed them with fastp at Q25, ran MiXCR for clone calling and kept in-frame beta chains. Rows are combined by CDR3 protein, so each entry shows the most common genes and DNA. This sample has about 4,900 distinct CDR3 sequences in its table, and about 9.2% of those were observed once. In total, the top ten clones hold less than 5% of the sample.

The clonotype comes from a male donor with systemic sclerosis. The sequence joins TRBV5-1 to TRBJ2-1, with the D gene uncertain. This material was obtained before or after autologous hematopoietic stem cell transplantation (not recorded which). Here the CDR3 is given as CASSLSRGTYNEQFF. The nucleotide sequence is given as TGCGCCAGCAGCTTGTCCCGCGGAACCTACAATGAGCAGTTCTTC.